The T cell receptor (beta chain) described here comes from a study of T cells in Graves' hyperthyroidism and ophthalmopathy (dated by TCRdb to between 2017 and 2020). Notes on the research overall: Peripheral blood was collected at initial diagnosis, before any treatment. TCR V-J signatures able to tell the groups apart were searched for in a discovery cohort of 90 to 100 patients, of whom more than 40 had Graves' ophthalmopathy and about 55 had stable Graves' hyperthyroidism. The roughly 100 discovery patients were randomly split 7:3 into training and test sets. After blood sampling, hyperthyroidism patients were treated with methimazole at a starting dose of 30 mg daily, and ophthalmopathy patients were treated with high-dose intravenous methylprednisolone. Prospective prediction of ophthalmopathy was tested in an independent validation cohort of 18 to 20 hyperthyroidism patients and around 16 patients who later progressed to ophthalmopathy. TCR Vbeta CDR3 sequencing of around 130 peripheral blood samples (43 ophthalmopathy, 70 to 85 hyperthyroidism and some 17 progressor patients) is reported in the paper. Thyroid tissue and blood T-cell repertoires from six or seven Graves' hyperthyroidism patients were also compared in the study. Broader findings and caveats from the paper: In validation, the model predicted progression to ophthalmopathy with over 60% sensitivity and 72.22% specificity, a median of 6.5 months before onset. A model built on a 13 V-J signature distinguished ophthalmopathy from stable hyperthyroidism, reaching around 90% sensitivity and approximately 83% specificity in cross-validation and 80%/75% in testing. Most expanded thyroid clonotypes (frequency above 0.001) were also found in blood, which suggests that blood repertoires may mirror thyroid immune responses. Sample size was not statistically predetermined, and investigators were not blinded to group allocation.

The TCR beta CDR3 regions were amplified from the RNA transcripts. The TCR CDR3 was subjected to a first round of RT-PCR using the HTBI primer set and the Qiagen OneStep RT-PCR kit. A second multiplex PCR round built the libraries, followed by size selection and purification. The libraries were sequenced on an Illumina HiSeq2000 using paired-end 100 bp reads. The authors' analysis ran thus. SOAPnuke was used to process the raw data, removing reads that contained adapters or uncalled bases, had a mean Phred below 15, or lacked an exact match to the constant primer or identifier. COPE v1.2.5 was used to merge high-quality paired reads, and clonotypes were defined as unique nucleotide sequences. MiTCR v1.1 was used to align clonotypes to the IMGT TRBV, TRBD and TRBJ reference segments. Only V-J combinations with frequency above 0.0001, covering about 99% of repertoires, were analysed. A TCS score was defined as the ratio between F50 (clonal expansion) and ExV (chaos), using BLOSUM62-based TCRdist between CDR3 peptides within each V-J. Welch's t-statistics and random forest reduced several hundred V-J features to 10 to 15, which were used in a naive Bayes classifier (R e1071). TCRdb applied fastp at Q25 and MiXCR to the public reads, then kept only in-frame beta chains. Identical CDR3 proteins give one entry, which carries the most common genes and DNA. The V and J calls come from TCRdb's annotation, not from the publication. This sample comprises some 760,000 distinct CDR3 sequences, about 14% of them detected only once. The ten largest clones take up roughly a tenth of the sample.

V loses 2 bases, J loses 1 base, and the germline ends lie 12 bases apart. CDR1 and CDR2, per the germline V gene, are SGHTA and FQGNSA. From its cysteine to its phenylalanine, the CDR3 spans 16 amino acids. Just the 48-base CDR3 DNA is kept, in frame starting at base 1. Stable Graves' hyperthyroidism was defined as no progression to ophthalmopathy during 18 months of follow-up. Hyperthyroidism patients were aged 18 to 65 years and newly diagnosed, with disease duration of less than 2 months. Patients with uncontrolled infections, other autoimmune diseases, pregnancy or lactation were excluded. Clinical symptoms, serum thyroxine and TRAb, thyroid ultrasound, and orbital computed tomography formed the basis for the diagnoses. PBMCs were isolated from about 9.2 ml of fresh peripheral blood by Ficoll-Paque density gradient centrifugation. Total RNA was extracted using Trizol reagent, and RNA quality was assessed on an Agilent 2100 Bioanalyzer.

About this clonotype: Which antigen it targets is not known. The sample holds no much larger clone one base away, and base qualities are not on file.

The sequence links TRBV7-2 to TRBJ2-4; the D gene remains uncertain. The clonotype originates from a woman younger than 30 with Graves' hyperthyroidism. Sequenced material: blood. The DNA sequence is TGTGCCAGCAGCTTACAGGCGATTAAGGCCAAAAACATTCAGTACTTC. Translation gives CASSLQAIKAKNIQYF.